This TCR beta chain was sequenced during a study of TIL therapy for anti-PD-1-resistant metastatic lung cancer. Worth noting for this clone: The antigen is unknown.

From germline, CDR1 is MDHEN and CDR2 SYDVKM. CDR3 size: 16 residues. Trimming pared 3 bases from V and 3 bases from J, leaving 15 bases between. Specified time point: pre-treatment sample, taken before nivolumab and TIL therapy. Patients were adults with stage 4 NSCLC. The immunoSEQ assay was v3. Each library reached some 2 million read pairs, or roughly 5-6.5 million at deep level. Sequencing used immunoSEQ multiplex PCR; TCRdb keeps in-frame clones, though not all of them. The table lists tens of thousands of clones, more than 60% of them singletons. Whole-study findings and limits: The baseline peripheral repertoire was partially replaced by infused TIL clonotypes that later decayed. Patients were highly selected, enriched for treatment-naive, never-smoker and oncogene-addicted cases.

The gene calls are TRBV28 and TRBJ1-3; maybe TRBD1 (6 bases). The sample here was blood, taken at baseline. The sequence derives from a person aged 25 to 79 with non-small cell lung cancer. CDR3 region: CASSFGPGASGNTIYF. The CDR3 nucleotides are TGTGCCAGCAGTTTCGGGCCGGGGGCGAGTGGAAACACCATATATTTT.